The T cell receptor beta chain under discussion was sequenced for a study of OX40 agonist ivuxolimab in advanced cancers. Looking at the study overall: Administration of intravenous ivuxolimab to patients occurred every 2 weeks at 0.01 to 10 mg/kg. Earlier treatment with anti-PD-1, anti-PD-L1 or anti-CTLA-4 was permitted, and around 36% had received some. Findings and caveats of the study: At 0.1 to 3.0 mg/kg and by week 6, CD4+ and CD8+ T cells in the blood had expanded clonally.

TCRdb's copy holds only in-frame clones and misses some; the assay was immunoSEQ multiplex PCR. This sample yields some 64,000 clones, of which approximately 90% are seen a single time; 0.67% belongs to the top ten. As for this clone: Its antigen remains unidentified. One junction end disagrees with the germline gene, perhaps due to a read error.

The receptor was isolated from an adult with an advanced solid tumor such as melanoma, head and neck, liver or kidney cancer. The sample here was CD4+ or CD8+ T cells sorted from blood, taken in a trial of the OX40 agonist ivuxolimab.

The CDR3 bases are TGTGCCAGCAGCTTAGCGATCCAGAACGCTGAAGCTTTCTTT. Protein product: CASSLAIQNAEAFF. V gene TRBV7-9 combines with J gene TRBJ1-1; the D is unclear. The CDR3 contains 14 residues. Per germline, CDR1 SEHNR and CDR2 FQNEAQ (reference sequence).